This TCR beta chain was captured by sequencing in a study of OX40 agonist ivuxolimab in advanced cancers. On the study more broadly: Allowance was made for prior anti-PD-1, anti-PD-L1 or anti-CTLA-4 therapy, and 40% had some.

V dropped 0 bases and J dropped 4 bases, with 9 bases sitting between them. CDR1 and CDR2 from the germline V gene are LNHDA and SQIVND (reference sequence). The CDR3 has 15 residues. Sequencing used immunoSEQ multiplex PCR; TCRdb keeps in-frame clones, though not all of them. Among approximately 68,000 clones listed, roughly nine tenths were seen once. The rearrangement uses TRBV19 and TRBJ1-4; the D is unclear. Here the sequenced sample was CD4+ or CD8+ T cells sorted from blood, taken in a trial of the OX40 agonist ivuxolimab. The sequence was obtained from an adult with an advanced solid tumor such as melanoma, head and neck, liver or kidney cancer. CDR3 sequence: CASSIDGMFNEKLFF. The CDR3 DNA sequence: TGTGCCAGTAGTATAGATGGAATGTTTAATGAAAAACTGTTTTTT. Complete variable domain (other parts from reference TRBV19 and TRBJ1-4): DGGITQSPKYLFRKEGQNVTLSCEQNLNHDAMYWYRQDPGQGLRLIYYSQIVNDFQKGDIAEGYSVSREKKESFPLTVTSAQKNPTAFYLCASSIDGMFNEKLFFGSGTQLSVL.